This is a list of T cell receptor beta chains from one sample in a study of T cell repertoires in cytomegalovirus infection. Via MiXCR, TCRdb re-called the reads, giving one row per CDR3 protein. The sample carries 150,000 to 180,000 distinct CDR3 sequences, about a quarter recorded once. Sequencing was carried out using PBMCs. These receptors all stem from a human donor in good health (CMV status not recorded). Some clones in this sample may be carry-over from other donors' samples. The CDR3 runs from the conserved cysteine through the conserved F or W. The D gene is left open where the match is weak. Size values are once, few and many counts, or a class for expanded clones, and some rows have none.

TRBD2	TRBV7-2	many	TRBJ2-5	TGTGCCAGCGGTCGGACTAGCGGGGGGGAAGAGACCCAGTACTTC	CASGRTSGGEETQYF
.	TRBV12-3/TRBV12-4	few	TRBJ2-7	TGTGCCAGCAGTTTAGTGGAATTAGACTCCTACGAGCAGTACTTC	CASSLVELDSYEQYF
.	TRBV12-3/TRBV12-4	.	TRBJ1-5	TGTGCCAGCAGTTTTTCGGGGCCCCAGCATTTT	CASSFSGPQHF
.	TRBV28	.	TRBJ2-3	TGTGCCAGCAGTAGGTCCGATACGCAGTATTTT	CASSRSDTQYF
.	TRBV19	few	TRBJ1-5	TGTGCCAGTAGTATAGTCCCAGGGTTACGGCAGCCCCAGCATTTT	CASSIVPGLRQPQHF
.	TRBV6-6	.	TRBJ1-1	TGTGCCAGCATTTGGACTCCTGGGGGTCTGAACACTGAAGCTTTCTTT	CASIWTPGGLNTEAFF
.	TRBV5-1	.	TRBJ1-1	TGCGCCAGCAGCTTGCAGGGAGGACTAACTGAAGCTTTCTTT	CASSLQGGLTEAFF
TRBD2	TRBV20-1	.	TRBJ2-3	TGCAGTGCTGCCAGCGGGAGGGGTCGCACAGATACGCAGTATTTT	CSAASGRGRTDTQYF
TRBD2	TRBV4-3	.	TRBJ2-3	TGCGCCAGCAGCCAAGAACGAGCTAGCGGGATGGATACGCAGTATTTT	CASSQERASGMDTQYF
TRBD2	TRBV28	few	TRBJ2-4	TGTGCCAGCAGCCCCGGGACTAGCGGGGACATTCAGTACTTC	CASSPGTSGDIQYF
TRBD2	TRBV6-5	many	TRBJ2-1	TGTGCCAGCAGTTACGGGGGACTAGCGGGGTCTAGCTCCTACAATGAGCAGTTCTTC	CASSYGGLAGSSSYNEQFF
.	TRBV28	.	TRBJ1-5	TGTGCCAGCAGTTTAGAGTTTGGGAATCAGCCCCAGCATTTT	CASSLEFGNQPQHF
TRBD2	TRBV7-2	few	TRBJ2-2	TGTGCCAGCAGCCTAACCGGGGGGACCCTTCCGAACACCGGGGAGCTGTTTTTT	CASSLTGGTLPNTGELFF
.	TRBV3-1	.	TRBJ2-5	TGTGCCAGCAGCCAAGATTCGGACCCAGAGAAGACCCAGTACTTC	CASSQDSDPEKTQYF
.	TRBV28	few	TRBJ2-1	TGTGCCAGCAGTTTACAACGGGGCCTCAATGAGCAGTTCTTC	CASSLQRGLNEQFF
.	TRBV28	.	TRBJ2-7	TGTGCCAGCAGTCCCCCGGCAGCTACCTACGAGCAGTACTTC	CASSPPAATYEQYF
TRBD1	TRBV12-3/TRBV12-4	.	TRBJ1-1	TGTGCCAGCAGTAAGGGACAGGGGACTGAAGCTTTCTTT	CASSKGQGTEAFF
.	TRBV7-2	few	TRBJ2-7	TGTGCCAGCAGCCTGTATTGGTACGAGCAGTACTTC	CASSLYWYEQYF
.	TRBV7-2	many	TRBJ2-7	TGTGCCAGCAGCCCACGTGTGTTGGCAGTCACCTACGAGCAGTACTTC	CASSPRVLAVTYEQYF
.	TRBV3-1	.	TRBJ2-1	TGTGCCAGCAGCCAAGAGTGGGGGCCCGACAATGAGCAGTTCTTC	CASSQEWGPDNEQFF
.	TRBV20-1	many	TRBJ1-1	TGCAGTGCTGGGGGGGTAGGGGCGAACACTGAAGCTTTCTTT	CSAGGVGANTEAFF
.	TRBV7-2	.	TRBJ2-2	TGTGCCAGCAGTAATCAGAGGGCACGAGTCGGGGAGCTGTTTTTT	CASSNQRARVGELFF
.	TRBV7-8	many	TRBJ1-1	TGTGCCAGCAGCCCACGTTTCTACACTGAAGCTTTCTTT	CASSPRFYTEAFF
.	TRBV2	.	TRBJ1-2	TGTGCCAGCAGTGCCCGGGACCCTATGACCTACACCTTC	CASSARDPMTYTF
TRBD1	TRBV5-6	many	TRBJ2-2	TGTGCCAGCAGCTTGCTGGGACAGGGAAGTTTCGGGGAGCTGTTTTTT	CASSLLGQGSFGELFF
.	TRBV6-6	few	TRBJ1-1	TGTGCTTCCGGCGCCCAGGTGAACACTGAAGCTTTCTTT	CASGAQVNTEAFF
TRBD1	TRBV7-8	large	TRBJ1-6	TGTGCCAGCAGCTTGGACAGGGATGGTAATTCACCCCTCCACTTT	CASSLDRDGNSPLHF
.	TRBV5-4	.	TRBJ2-1	TGTGCCAGCAGCTCCCAGGGACCTAACTACAATGAGCAGTTCTTC	CASSSQGPNYNEQFF
.	TRBV11-2	.	TRBJ2-1	TGTGCCAGCAGCTTAGGCTGGGGTGGCAATGAGCAGTTCTTC	CASSLGWGGNEQFF
TRBD1	TRBV5-1	.	TRBJ2-7	TGCGCCAGCAGCGGGACAGGGGAAATCGAGCAGTACTTC	CASSGTGEIEQYF
TRBD1	TRBV6-6	.	TRBJ1-1	TGTGCCAGCAGTTACGGCGGACAGGGGTACACTGAAGCTTTCTTT	CASSYGGQGYTEAFF
.	TRBV7-2	.	TRBJ2-3	TGTGCCAGCAGCTTAGAGGGGGGGAGGGCCTCTACGCAGTATTTT	CASSLEGGRASTQYF
.	TRBV28	.	TRBJ2-1	TGTGCCAGCAGTTTGGGGGCACCCCACTACAATGAGCAGTTCTTC	CASSLGAPHYNEQFF
TRBD2	TRBV28	.	TRBJ2-7	TGTGCCAGCAGTCCCCCGGGGACTACCTACGAGCAGTACTTC	CASSPPGTTYEQYF
TRBD2	TRBV11-3	many	TRBJ2-7	TGTGCCAGCAGCTTGCGGGGGGCCCGACAGAGCAAAAACTTC	CASSLRGARQSKNF
TRBD1	TRBV20-1	.	TRBJ2-7	TGCAGTGCTAGAGATTCCCAGGGGGCAAACTACGAGCAGTACTTC	CSARDSQGANYEQYF
TRBD1	TRBV20-1	few	TRBJ1-2	TGCAGTGCCAGGGGTCGAGGGACAGAAACATACGGCTATGGCTACACCTTC	CSARGRGTETYGYGYTF
.	TRBV12-3/TRBV12-4	few	TRBJ2-5	TGTGCCAGCAGTTTAGTCCACAAAGAGACCCAGTACTTC	CASSLVHKETQYF
.	TRBV20-1	.	TRBJ2-1	TGCAGTGCCGATGGGGGGATTTTTAATGAGCAGTTCTTC	CSADGGIFNEQFF
.	TRBV6-6	.	TRBJ1-1	TGTGCCAGCAGTTACGGCCAGGGGAGGAAGAACACTGAAGCTTTCTTT	CASSYGQGRKNTEAFF
.	TRBV4-1	few	TRBJ2-5	TGCGCCAGCAGCCAACTTCTGAGGGAGACCCAGTACTTC	CASSQLLRETQYF
.	TRBV4-1	.	TRBJ1-2	TGCGCCAGCAGCCAAGAGCAGGCTAACTATGGCTACACCTTC	CASSQEQANYGYTF
TRBD2	TRBV20-1	few	TRBJ2-1	TGCAGTGCGAAACCCCCGGGACTAGCGGGAGGGGGGCAGTTCTTC	CSAKPPGLAGGGQFF
.	TRBV19	many	TRBJ1-1	TGTGCCAGTAGTATAACGGTGGACACTGAAGCTTTCTTT	CASSITVDTEAFF
.	TRBV28	.	TRBJ2-7	TGTGCCAGCAGTTTATCCTCGGTGGAACCGAGGGGCTACGAGCAGTACTTC	CASSLSSVEPRGYEQYF